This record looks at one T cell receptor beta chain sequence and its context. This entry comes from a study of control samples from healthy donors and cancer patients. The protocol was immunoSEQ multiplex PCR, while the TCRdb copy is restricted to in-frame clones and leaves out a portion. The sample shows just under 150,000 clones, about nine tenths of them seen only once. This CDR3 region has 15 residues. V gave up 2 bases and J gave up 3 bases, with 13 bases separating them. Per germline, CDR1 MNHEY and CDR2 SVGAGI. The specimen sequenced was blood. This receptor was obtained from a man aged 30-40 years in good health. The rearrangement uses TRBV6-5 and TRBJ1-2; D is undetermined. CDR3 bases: TGTGCCAGCAGTTACGGGCCTCAAGCGGACTATGGCTACACCTTC. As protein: CASSYGPQADYGYTF.